Presented here are 26 T cell receptor beta chains from one specimen sequenced in a study of read filtering for tumor transcriptome and immune sequencing. Molecular barcoded adaptors covering alpha/delta and beta/gamma chains were used on about 390 ng RNA. Each CDR3 protein is one row after TCRdb ran MiXCR on the reads. Of over 80,000 distinct CDR3 sequences listed, 10% to 15% were seen once; the top ten hold 14% to 15%. Sequencing was carried out using a population of CD138-negative cells sorted from bone marrow. All receptors come from a donor at least 40 years old with multiple myeloma.

This clonotype was counted many times. The chain links TRBV9 to TRBJ2-1; 7 bases map to TRBD2. Germline assignment: CDR1 SGDLS and CDR2 YYNGEE. CDR3 length: 12 amino acids. V lost 4 bases and J lost 10; bases outside the gene matches: 5. CDR3 sequence (DNA): TGTGCCAGCAGCACGGGGGGACTAGAGCAGTTCTTC. Its translation is CASSTGGLEQFF.

Regarding this clonotype: A much bigger clone sits one base away, suggesting this may be a read error. The V gene is TRBV7-9, the J gene TRBJ1-5; D not certain. CDR1 is SEHNR and CDR2 is FQNEAQ in the germline V gene (reference sequence). V was clipped by 2 bases and J by 3 bases, with 11 bases between them. This CDR3 has 15 amino acids. The CDR3 nucleotides read TGTGCCAGCAGCTTACCGGGCGGGTTCAATCAGCCCCAGCATTTT. Amino acids: CASSLPGGFNQPQHF.

This clonotype occurred many times. V is TRBV18 and J is TRBJ2-7; weak D call: TRBD1 (6 bases). CDR3 length equals 13 residues. The V gene's germline CDR1 is KGHSH and CDR2 LQKENI. V was cut by 5 bases and J by 5 bases, with 13 bases left in between. As DNA, the CDR3 is TGTGCCAGCTCATACAGGGATGCGGACGAGCAGTACTTC. Protein: CASSYRDADEQYF.

The table lists this clonotype with many counts. The V gene is TRBV7-2, the J gene TRBJ2-1, with D tentatively TRBD2 (6 bases). The CDR3 runs 13 residues. Trimming removed 3 bases from V and 8 bases from J, with 11 bases in between. Germline lookup yields CDR1 SGHTA and CDR2 FQGNSA. In DNA form, the CDR3 reads TGTGCCAGCAGCTTCCGACCGGGGGATGAGCAGTTCTTC. This translates into CASSFRPGDEQFF.

This clonotype was detected a few times. Given a much more abundant clone one base away, this may be a read error. The chain joins TRBV29-1 to TRBJ2-2; D is possibly TRBD1 or TRBD2 (5 bases each). This CDR3 region has 12 residues. Germline V gene data show CDR1 as SQVTM and CDR2 as ANQGSEA. The CDR3 bases are TGCAGCGTTGAGACAGATACCGGGGAGCCGTTTTTT. Its protein product is CSVETDTGEPFF.

This clonotype was picked up a small number of times. This may be a read error: a much more frequent sequence differs by one nucleotide. CDR3 DNA sequence: TGTGCCAGCACCAATACTGGGACAGGGCTCTACAAGGAGCAGTTCTTC. Its translation is CASTNTGTGLYKEQFF. The chain links TRBV7-9 to TRBJ2-1, with 9 bases matching TRBD1. This CDR3 is built from 16 residues. The V gene's germline CDR1 is SEHNR and CDR2 FQNEAQ (reference sequence).

This clonotype was recorded many times. The chain carries TRBV12-3 or TRBV12-4 and TRBJ2-2, with 8 bases aligning to TRBD2. CDR3 length: 14 residues. Trimming took 3 bases from V and 7 from J; bases not matched to a gene: 4. CDR3 region: CASSFTSGYGELFF. The CDR3 DNA follows: TGTGCCAGCAGTTTTACTAGCGGTTACGGGGAGCTGTTTTTT.

This clonotype was observed many times. DNA of the CDR3: TGCAGTGCTAGGGACAGCCGGGGAAAGGGGGCTTTCTTT. This translates into CSARDSRGKGAFF. The chain has TRBV20-1 and TRBJ1-1; a possible D gene is TRBD1 (6 bases). V lost 3 bases and J lost 11, with 19 bases in between. The CDR3 length is 13 residues. The germline V gene encodes CDR1 DFQATT and CDR2 SNEGSKA (reference sequence).

This clonotype occurred many times. The gene calls are TRBV5-1 and TRBJ2-1; D is perhaps TRBD1 (6 bases). The CDR3 contains 14 residues. Germline-derived CDR1 and CDR2 are SGHRS and YFSETQ. Trimming stripped 2 bases from V and 3 bases from J, with 9 bases between. The CDR3 coding sequence is TGCGCCAGCAGCTTTACCAGGGGCTACAATGAGCAGTTCTTC. Its protein is CASSFTRGYNEQFF.

The table lists this clonotype with a few counts. A much larger clone lies a single base off, so this may be a read error. The gene calls are TRBV20-1 and TRBJ2-1; D gene unclear. This CDR3 has 10 amino acids. Per germline, CDR1 DFQATT and CDR2 SNEGSKA (reference sequence). Written as DNA, the CDR3 is TGCAGTGCCACCCCCCCTTCACAGTCCTTC. Protein product: CSATPPSQSF.

There are many counts of this clonotype. The chain employs TRBV7-9 and TRBJ2-7, with 12 nucleotides matching TRBD1. V was clipped by 1 base and J by 7 bases; unmatched bases: 5. The CDR3 has 15 residues. Germline CDR1 and CDR2: SEHNR and FQNEAQ (reference sequence). The CDR3 region is CASSLGRDRGHEQYF. The CDR3 DNA is TGTGCCAGCAGCTTAGGGCGGGACAGGGGGCATGAGCAGTACTTC.

Many counts were recorded for this clonotype. The chain joins TRBV5-5 to TRBJ1-1, with D unresolved. Trimming pared 2 bases from V and 1 base from J, leaving 9 bases between. Germline V lookup: CDR1 SGHKS, CDR2 YYEKEE (reference sequence). The CDR3 is 14 amino acids. The CDR3 is CASSLVSSNTEAFF. The CDR3 DNA reads as TGTGCCAGCAGCTTAGTTTCTTCGAACACTGAAGCTTTCTTT.

In its sample, this clonotype was seen many times. V gene TRBV5-6 combines with J gene TRBJ2-4; D gene ambiguous. This CDR3 region has 16 residues. Trimming pared 4 bases from V and 2 bases from J, leaving 16 bases between. Germline values: CDR1 SGHDT, CDR2 YYEEEE. The CDR3, as DNA: TGTGCCAGCAGCCTTACACATGACGGACCCAAAAACATTCAGTACTTC. It is translated as CASSLTHDGPKNIQYF.

As concerns this clonotype: This may stem from a read error, because a much larger clone lies one nucleotide away. The CDR3 bases are TGTGCCAGCAGCTTAGGTTTCGGCTGCACCTTC. Translating it yields CASSLGFGCTF. The rearrangement uses TRBV7-2 and TRBJ1-2; D not resolved. Germline CDR1 and CDR2: SGHTA and FQGNSA. The CDR3 runs 11 residues.

The table lists this clonotype with many counts. The chain uses TRBV5-1 and TRBJ1-1; the D gene is possibly TRBD1 (5 bases). The CDR3 has 14 residues. V lost 1 base and J lost 1, with 8 bases in between. Germline V gene sequence: CDR1 SGHRS, CDR2 YFSETQ. The CDR3 coding sequence is TGCGCCAGCAGCTTGAACGGACAGAACACTGAAGCTTTCTTT. Its protein is CASSLNGQNTEAFF.

This clonotype has a count of ten or more. The V and J genes are TRBV3-1 and TRBJ1-4; 8 bases are shared with TRBD1. V was pared by 4 bases and J by 5 bases, with 3 bases of the junction left unmatched. The germline gives CDR1 LGHDT, CDR2 YNNKEL (reference sequence). The CDR3 sequence is 14 residues long. The CDR3 is CASSPRDRNEKLFF. The DNA of the CDR3 is TGTGCCAGCAGCCCGCGGGACAGGAATGAAAAACTGTTTTTT. Variable domain in full (rest from reference TRBV3-1 and TRBJ1-4): DTAVSQTPKYLVTQMGNDKSIKCEQNLGHDTMYWYKQDSKKFLKIMFSYNNKELIINETVPNRFSPKSPDKAHLNLHINSLELGDSAVYFCASSPRDRNEKLFFGSGTQLSVL.

In the case of this clonotype: This CDR3 is missing its conserved last phenylalanine or tryptophan, likely due to a read error. The chain uses TRBV30 and TRBJ2-7; D remains ambiguous. Trimming left V 2 bases short and J 4 bases short, with 9 bases between. This CDR3 region has 12 residues. In germline, CDR1 is GTSNPN, CDR2 SVGIG (reference sequence). CDR3 loop: CAWSPSKYEQYL. CDR3 DNA: TGTGCCTGGAGTCCCTCCAAGTACGAGCAGTACCTC.

The chain combines TRBV6-2 or TRBV6-3 with TRBJ1-2; 8 nucleotides agree with TRBD1. This CDR3 has 14 amino acids. The germline V gene has CDR1 MNHEY and CDR2 SVGEGT. The trim removed 7 bases at V and 4 bases at J, leaving 8 bases unmatched. As DNA, the CDR3 is TGTGCCAGCAACGGACAGGGAATCGGCTATGGCTACACCTTC. It encodes CASNGQGIGYGYTF.

This clonotype has ten or more counts. The V call is TRBV24-1, the J call TRBJ2-3; maybe TRBD1 (6 bases). CDR1 and CDR2 (germline): KGHDR, SFDVKD. V shed 2 bases and J shed 2 bases, with 13 bases lying between them. The CDR3 consists of 16 residues. The CDR3 spells CATSDSTGSPTDTQYF. CDR3 DNA sequence: TGTGCCACCAGTGATTCTACAGGGTCCCCCACAGATACGCAGTATTTT.

This clonotype has ten or more counts. The V call is TRBV20-1, the J call TRBJ2-5; D is uncertain. This CDR3 has 13 residues. CDR1 DFQATT and CDR2 SNEGSKA come from the germline V gene (reference sequence). The V gene lost 3 bases and the J gene lost 2 bases, with 10 bases spanning the gap. CDR3 sequence: CSASAPGQETQYF. Written as DNA, the CDR3 is TGCAGTGCTAGTGCGCCAGGACAAGAGACCCAGTACTTC.

This clonotype showed up just a few times. The V call is TRBV5-4, the J call TRBJ2-2, with D possibly matching TRBD1 (5 bases). The CDR3 sequence is 13 residues long. V was pared by 4 bases and J by 4 bases, with 8 bases between. CDR1 and CDR2 from the germline V gene are SGHNT and YYREEE (reference sequence). The CDR3 coding sequence is TGTGCCAGCAGCACAGGCTTCACCGGGGAGCTGTTTTTT. Translated, it gives CASSTGFTGELFF. The full variable domain, in which reference TRBV5-4 and TRBJ2-2 provide the parts outside the CDR3, is ETGVTQSPTHLIKTRGQQVTLRCSSQSGHNTVSWYQQALGQGPQFIFQYYREEENGRGNFPPRFSGLQFPNYSSELNVNALELDDSALYLCASSTGFTGELFFGEGSRLTVL.

This clonotype was seen ten or more times. The chain carries TRBV20-1 and TRBJ2-7; 10 bases fit TRBD2. Trimming took 6 bases from V and 2 from J; bases not matched to a gene: 10. Germline CDR1 and CDR2: DFQATT and SNEGSKA (reference sequence). The CDR3 sequence is 15 residues long. The CDR3 loop is CSANDRTSGTYEQYF. As DNA, the CDR3 is TGCAGTGCCAATGATCGGACTAGCGGAACCTACGAGCAGTACTTC.

This clonotype has only a few counts. The J gene is TRBJ2-7, the V gene TRBV6-5; D ambiguous. The CDR3 consists of 13 residues. Trimming shortened V by 6 bases and J by 3 bases, and 12 bases separated the two germline ends. Germline CDR1 is MNHEY and CDR2 is SVGAGI. CDR3 residues: CASSPRGHYEQYF. As DNA, the CDR3 is TGTGCCAGCAGCCCACGAGGTCACTACGAGCAGTACTTC.

In this sample, this clonotype turned up many times. Since a much larger clone is just one base distant, this may be a read error. This chain links TRBV20-1 with TRBJ2-1; 11 bases match TRBD2. The CDR3 runs 15 residues. Germline V gene sequence: CDR1 DFQATT, CDR2 SNEGSKA (reference sequence). Trimming cost V 6 bases and J 9 bases; bases outside gene matches: 13. The CDR3 spells CSASPELAGVSEQFF. CDR3 nucleotide sequence: TGCAGTGCGTCCCCCGAACTAGCGGGAGTAAGTGAGCAGTTCTTC.

In its sample, this clonotype was seen many times. The J gene is TRBJ2-5, the V gene TRBV28; 7 positions agree with TRBD2. Germline V gene lookup returns CDR1 MDHEN and CDR2 SYDVKM. This CDR3 region has 12 residues. V trimming: 11 bases; J trimming: 1 base; junction bases outside the gene matches: 4. The chain's CDR3 is CASSGGQETQYF. The CDR3 DNA follows: TGTGCCTCCTCGGGGGGCCAAGAGACCCAGTACTTC.

The sample holds many counts of this clonotype. The genes are TRBV5-4 and TRBJ2-2; D might be TRBD2 (6 bases). The CDR3 is 16 amino acids. Trimming pared 0 bases from V and 1 base from J, leaving 10 bases between. CDR1 and CDR2 from the germline V gene are SGHNT and YYREEE (reference sequence). The CDR3: CASSLGAAGNTGELFF. The CDR3 nucleotides read TGTGCCAGCAGCTTGGGAGCAGCGGGGAACACCGGGGAGCTGTTTTTT.